This TCR beta chain came from a study of blood T cell repertoires in COVID-19. Study in general: The analysed material was cDNA or gDNA that came from T cells, B-cell-depleted T cells, or PBMCs.

Libraries were prepared by immunoSEQ multiplex PCR; TCRdb keeps only in-frame clonotypes and omits some of them. The repertoire holds tens of thousands of clones, with 65% to 90% as singletons. The source is a man aged 70 or older with acute or convalescent COVID-19. Sequencing was carried out using peripheral blood.

In DNA, the CDR3 is TGTGCCAGCAGCGTATTTCAGGGCACTGAGCAGTTCTTC. Translation gives CASSVFQGTEQFF. The rearrangement links TRBV9 to TRBJ2-1; maybe TRBD1 (5 bases). V lost 1 base and J 9 bases, leaving 11 bases between the germline ends. This CDR3 contains 13 residues. The germline V gene encodes CDR1 SGDLS and CDR2 YYNGEE.